The entry below gives a single T cell receptor beta chain sequence along with its context. Its target is not known. V shed 7 bases and J shed 2 bases, with 18 bases lying between them. Looked up from germline, CDR1 is LNHDA and CDR2 is SQIVND (reference sequence). CDR3 size: 16 residues. TCRdb's copy holds only in-frame clones and misses some; the assay was immunoSEQ multiplex PCR. The table records roughly 95,000 clones, 85% to 90% of them present only once. The sample belongs to a study of OX40 agonist ivuxolimab in advanced cancers. Overall study context: Eligibility admitted prior anti-PD-1, anti-PD-L1 or anti-CTLA-4 therapy; 35% to 40% had some. Study-level results: Partial responders at 0.1-3.0 mg/kg showed near-lowest clonal expansion.

Sequencing was performed on CD4+ or CD8+ T cells sorted from blood, taken in a trial of the OX40 agonist ivuxolimab. The chain employs TRBV19 and TRBJ2-1; TRBD2 is a possible D gene (5 bases). The TCR originated in an adult with an advanced solid tumor such as melanoma, head and neck, liver or kidney cancer. Here the CDR3 reads CASTRRPGLTYNEQFF. The DNA of the CDR3 is TGTGCCAGTACCCGAAGGCCAGGACTCACCTACAATGAGCAGTTCTTC.